This T cell receptor (beta chain) was sequenced for a study of a mutant IDH1 vaccine in newly diagnosed glioma. Study information: In weeks 1, 3, 5, 7, 11, 15, 19 and 23, patients were vaccinated. Vaccines were first given 4-6 weeks after radiotherapy alone, or with temozolomide cycles.

Time point denoted: week 11, during vaccination. The vaccine gave 300 ug of a 20-mer mutant IDH1 peptide subcutaneously per dose. Per the germline V gene, CDR1 is LGHNA and CDR2 is YNFKEQ. V lost 4 bases, J lost 4 bases, and 16 bases lay in between. The CDR3 is made up of 15 amino acids. This table comes from immunoSEQ multiplex PCR, and its TCRdb copy is limited to in-frame clones, with some not included. The repertoire holds some 60,000 clones, with 80% as singletons. About this clone itself: The antigen is undetermined.

The chain uses TRBV4-2 and TRBJ1-2; D might be TRBD1 (6 bases). The sequence derives from a man aged 45-65 years with glioma. The specimen was PBMCs, collected from a glioma patient whose treatment included an IDH1 peptide vaccine. The CDR3 loop reads CASSPGAGASYGYTF. The CDR3 DNA reads as TGTGCCAGCAGCCCTGGCGCAGGGGCGAGCTATGGCTACACCTTC.